This T cell receptor (beta chain) originates from a study of blood T cell repertoires in COVID-19. Study at large: Specimens from acute and convalescent COVID-19 originated in the United States, Italy and Spain. PBMCs, B-cell-depleted T cells, or T cells were the source of the cDNA or gDNA that made up the material.

Methods used by the authors: Estimates of nucleated cell counts were drawn from the amplification of reference gene primers. Produced via immunoSEQ multiplex PCR; TCRdb's table is partial and in-frame only. Clone size and V and J calls were adopted from that table, with D and trimming inferred from the DNA. The sample records about 48,000 clones, around four fifths being singletons. The CDR3 sequence is 14 residues long. Trimming removed 5 bases from V and 5 bases from J, with 16 bases in between. Per germline, CDR1 SGHRS and CDR2 YFSETQ. The gene calls are TRBV5-1 and TRBJ1-1; D might be TRBD1 (5 bases). The source is a man aged 70 or older with acute or convalescent COVID-19. The source material was peripheral blood. The CDR3 reads CASSTGSGGTEAFF. The CDR3 bases are TGCGCCAGCAGTACGGGCTCCGGGGGAACTGAAGCTTTCTTT.